This T cell receptor beta chain was documented in a study of molecular identifiers for immune sequencing clone quantification. In TCRdb, the PCR reads were re-called with MiXCR into one record per CDR3 protein. The table includes about 640,000 distinct CDR3 sequences, around 20% detected once. Broader study findings: Effector cells kept over 98% of their molecules in clones above 20 RNA copies, while naive cells kept under 1% there.

Germline values: CDR1 MNHEY, CDR2 SVGEGT. The CDR3 length is 16 residues. Losses at the gene ends were 10 bases for V and 0 bases for J; bases not matched to a gene: 12. This clonotype was counted ten times or more. Its antigen remains unidentified. Sorted inputs of about 20,000 to 1,000,000 cells, with 10%, 30% or 50% RNA, yielded naive CD8 libraries. The sequenced sample was naive CD8+ T cells from blood, with Jurkat cell RNA spiked in. As for subset: FACS-sorted CD8+CD4-CCR7+CD45RA+ naive T cells. The origin of this receptor is a human donor in good health. Some libraries in this study had Jurkat cell RNA spiked in. V is TRBV6-2 or TRBV6-3 and J is TRBJ1-5, with 7 bases matching TRBD1. DNA of the CDR3: TGTGCCACCGCACCCACAGGGGACCTTAGCAATCAGCCCCAGCATTTT. This gives the protein CATAPTGDLSNQPQHF.